This record concerns one T cell receptor (beta chain) sequence. This clonotype has ten or more counts. What antigen it recognizes has not been identified. Base qualities are not recorded, but no much larger clone differs from it by a single base. This entry belongs to a study of regulatory T cells in long-lasting Graves disease (TCRdb year 2021). For context, the study as a whole: Antithyroid drugs had been taken for less than 3 months by newly diagnosed Graves' disease patients. Persistent Graves' disease patients were compared with newly diagnosed Graves' disease patients by peripheral blood TCR sequencing and RNA sequencing. The study was conducted in China and was registered as a clinical trial. A total of some 33 samples were covered by TCR sequencing, comprising roughly 13 persistent and 20 newly diagnosed Graves' disease patients. General findings and caveats noted by the study authors: As a limitation, the authors acknowledged that the small sample size may reduce accuracy. Patients with persistent disease shared more public clonotypes (about 2,700) than newly diagnosed patients did (around 930). Sequencing and analysis were limited to the TCR beta chain. Peripheral blood alone was examined, since thyroid tissue, which constituted the primary lesion, could not be accessed. Compared with newly diagnosed patients, persistent Graves' disease patients had lower TCR Shannon entropy and fewer highly expanded clones, which suggests clonal expansion. TRBV28, TRBJ1-2 and TRBJ2-5 were preferentially used in persistent disease, while TRBV20-1 and TRBJ2-1 were favored in newly diagnosed disease.

Based on the germline V gene (reference sequence), the CDR1 and CDR2 sequences are LNHDA and SQIVND. The CDR3 sequence holds 15 residues, the cysteine and phenylalanine included. The CDR3 DNA has 45 bases and is translated from base 1. For this chain, trimming is 2 bases at the V end and 8 bases at the J end, and the number of junction bases without a gene match is 11. Library generation was performed with multiplex PCR. This sample was sequenced with an Illumina HiSeq 4000. TCR beta libraries were built with iRepertoire HTBI primers and Arm-PCR amplification of CDR3 regions. PCR products were gel purified before sequencing. The paper's data handling went like this. Gene usage analysis of CDR3 amino acid clonotypes relied on the approximately 60 TRBV and about 15 TRBJ segments identified across samples. COPE and FqMerger were used to merge the filtered high-quality paired reads into contigs. BLAST was used to align contigs to the IMGT TRBV, TRBD and TRBJ reference genes, and CDR3 was defined following IMGT. Clonotypes above 0.1% frequency were classified as highly expanded clones. Shannon entropy served as the measure of repertoire diversity, while the Gini coefficient captured V-J evenness. Public clonotypes were defined as clonotypes shared by more than one individual. TCRdb reprocessed the public reads (quality trimming at Q25 with fastp, clone calling with MiXCR) and kept in-frame beta chains. Each entry is one CDR3 protein sequence, shown with its most common DNA and genes. For this entry, the V and J calls and clone size follow TCRdb and not the study's own pipeline. This sample has roughly 430,000 distinct CDR3 sequences in its table, and 15% to 20% of those were observed once. The ten largest make up roughly 10% of the sample.

The time point label of this sample denotes: newly diagnosed GD, antithyroid drugs for less than 3 months. For both TCR sequencing and RNA sequencing, RNA was extracted from PBMCs using TRIzol. The diagnosis of Graves' disease was made according to American Thyroid Association guidelines. The patients came from an endocrinology department in Xi'an, China. Each patient gave 8.5 to 9.5 milliliters of peripheral blood, collected in an EDTA anticoagulant tube. Ficoll Paque Plus density gradient separation was used to isolate PBMCs, and no additional T cell sorting was done. An Agilent 2100 Bioanalyzer and agarose gel were used to check RNA quality, and a NanoDrop 2000 was used to measure RNA concentration. The data were also submitted as part of a second study, on T cells in Graves' hyperthyroidism and ophthalmopathy. As that second paper reports: Stable Graves' hyperthyroidism was defined as the absence of progression to ophthalmopathy over 18 months of follow-up. Hyperthyroidism patients were aged 18 to 65 years and newly diagnosed, with disease duration of less than 2 months. Patients with uncontrolled infections, other autoimmune diseases, pregnancy or lactation were excluded. Diagnoses relied on clinical symptoms, serum thyroxine and TRAb, thyroid ultrasound and orbital computed tomography. A first-round RT-PCR of the TCR CDR3 used the HTBI primer set with the Qiagen OneStep RT-PCR kit. Most expanded thyroid clonotypes (frequency above 0.001) were also found in blood, which suggests that blood repertoires may mirror thyroid immune responses. A model built on a 13 V-J signature distinguished ophthalmopathy from stable hyperthyroidism, reaching about 88% sensitivity and around 81% specificity in cross-validation and 80%/75% in testing. In validation, progression to ophthalmopathy was predicted by the model with roughly 69% sensitivity and under 85% specificity, a median of approximately 6.5 months before onset. A discovery cohort of roughly 100 patients, 43 with Graves' ophthalmopathy and approximately 55 with stable Graves' hyperthyroidism, was used to find distinguishing TCR V-J signatures. Whether ophthalmopathy could be predicted prospectively was tested in an independent validation cohort made up of roughly 19 hyperthyroidism patients plus 17 patients who later progressed to ophthalmopathy. The 100 discovery patients were randomly divided into training and test sets at a 7:3 ratio. In addition, the study compared T-cell repertoires in thyroid tissue and in blood from about six Graves' hyperthyroidism patients. Following sampling, methimazole starting at 30 mg daily was given to hyperthyroidism patients, and high-dose intravenous methylprednisolone was given to ophthalmopathy patients. The libraries were constructed in a second round of multiplex PCR and then size-selected and purified. Sequencing of the libraries was done on an Illumina HiSeq2000 using paired-end 100 bp reads. SOAPnuke was used to process the raw data, throwing out any read that contained adapters or uncalled bases, had a mean Phred below 15, or lacked an exact constant-primer or identifier match. High-quality paired reads were merged using COPE v1.2.5, and each unique nucleotide sequence was defined as a clonotype. MiTCR v1.1 was used to align the clonotypes against IMGT TRBV, TRBD and TRBJ reference segments. Analysis was restricted to V-J combinations with a frequency above 0.0001, which covered roughly 99% of repertoires. The TCS score was defined as F50 (clonal expansion) divided by E x V (chaos), with BLOSUM62-based TCRdist calculated between CDR3 peptides within each V-J. Welch's t-statistics and random forest reduced around 550 V-J features to around 14, which were used in a naive Bayes classifier (R e1071). No statistical method was used to fix the sample size in advance, and group allocation was not hidden from the investigators. TCR Vbeta CDR3 sequencing of some 140 peripheral blood samples (fewer than 45 ophthalmopathy, approximately 80 hyperthyroidism and roughly 17 progressor patients) is reported in the paper.

The chain uses TRBV19 and TRBJ1-1; a stretch of 7 junction bases matches TRBD1. The TCR was taken from a woman younger than 45 with Graves disease. Donor details come from another sample of the same person, matched by shared clones. The material sequenced was peripheral blood mononuclear cells (PBMCs), taken at new diagnosis, from a patient treated with antithyroid drugs. The encoded CDR3 is CASSISTGTEKEAFF. The sequenced DNA is TGTGCCAGTAGTATATCCACCGGGACAGAGAAAGAAGCTTTCTTT. Outside the CDR3, residues come from the reference TRBV19 and TRBJ1-1 proteins, so the full variable domain is: DGGITQSPKYLFRKEGQNVTLSCEQNLNHDAMYWYRQDPGQGLRLIYYSQIVNDFQKGDIAEGYSVSREKKESFPLTVTSAQKNPTAFYLCASSISTGTEKEAFFGQGTRLTVV.